This entry lists 32 T cell receptor beta chains sequenced from one sample in a study of T cell repertoires in cytomegalovirus infection. TCRdb re-derived calls from the reads in MiXCR, one entry per CDR3 protein. The sample carries 200,000 to 300,000 distinct CDR3 sequences, roughly an eighth recorded once. Sequenced sample: PBMCs. All receptors derive from a human donor in good health (CMV status not recorded). Some clones in this sample may be carry-over from other donors' samples.

This clonotype was recorded many times. V and J are TRBV20-1 and TRBJ2-5; no firm D call. CDR3 length: 12 amino acids. CDR1 DFQATT and CDR2 SNEGSKA come from the germline V gene (reference sequence). Trimming pared 3 bases from V and 5 bases from J, leaving 10 bases between. The CDR3 loop is CSARDGRETQYF. In DNA form, the CDR3 reads TGCAGTGCTAGGGACGGCCGGGAGACCCAGTACTTC.

This clonotype was counted a few times. The genes are TRBV20-1 and TRBJ1-2; possibly TRBD1 for D (5 bases). V lost 6 bases and J 5 bases, leaving 16 bases between the germline ends. Germline values: CDR1 DFQATT, CDR2 SNEGSKA (reference sequence). The CDR3 sequence is 13 residues long. The CDR3 coding sequence is TGCAGTGCCAGGGTTGAGGGCGGATATGGCTACACCTTC. Residues: CSARVEGGYGYTF.

This clonotype has more than one count but fewer than ten. The V gene is TRBV12-3 or TRBV12-4, the J gene TRBJ1-5, with TRBD1 matching over 8 bases. V lost 8 bases and J lost 0; bases outside the gene matches: 9. The CDR3 is made up of 16 amino acids. The CDR3 loop reads CASGKGTGSSNQPQHF. The DNA of the CDR3 is TGTGCCAGCGGAAAGGGGACAGGTAGTAGCAATCAGCCCCAGCATTTT.

The table lists this clonotype with many counts. J is TRBJ2-6 and V is TRBV7-9, with D perhaps given as TRBD1 or TRBD2 (5 bases each). The V end lost 5 bases, the J end lost 4 bases, and 21 bases lay between the germline ends. The V gene's germline CDR1 is SEHNR and CDR2 FQNEAQ (reference sequence). The CDR3 totals 18 residues. This CDR3 is CASSQGAGRLSGANVLTF. For the CDR3, the DNA is TGTGCCAGCAGCCAGGGAGCAGGCCGGTTGTCAGGGGCCAACGTCCTGACTTTC. The complete variable domain, with remaining parts taken from reference TRBV7-9 and TRBJ2-6, reads DTGVSQNPRHKITKRGQNVTFRCDPISEHNRLYWYRQTLGQGPEFLTYFQNEAQLEKSRLLSDRFSAERPKGSFSTLEIQRTEQGDSAMYLCASSQGAGRLSGANVLTFGAGSRLTVL.

This clonotype was detected ten times or more. V and J are TRBV19 and TRBJ2-1; D gene uncertain. Germline CDR1 LNHDA, CDR2 SQIVND (reference sequence). This CDR3 has 14 amino acids. V shed 2 bases and J shed 8 bases, with 13 bases lying between them. The CDR3 is CASSIKDGSYEQFF. CDR3 DNA sequence: TGTGCCAGTAGTATAAAGGACGGATCCTATGAGCAGTTCTTC.

The sample holds many counts of this clonotype. V gene TRBV6-1 combines with J gene TRBJ2-3; a possible D gene is TRBD2 (6 bases). V shed 3 bases and J shed 3 bases, with 10 bases lying between them. There are 14 residues in the CDR3. Germline V gene lookup returns CDR1 MNHNS and CDR2 SASEGT. CDR3 sequence: CASSEASETDTQYF. The CDR3 DNA reads as TGTGCCAGCAGTGAGGCTAGCGAGACAGATACGCAGTATTTT.

At least ten counts were recorded for this clonotype. CDR3 bases: TGTGCCAGCAGCTTAATGGGCACCTACGAGCAGTACTTC. It translates to CASSLMGTYEQYF. The chain couples TRBV7-2 to TRBJ2-7; the D is unclear. The V gene's germline CDR1 is SGHTA and CDR2 FQGNSA. The CDR3 consists of 13 residues. V shed 2 bases and J shed 2 bases, with 7 bases lying between them.

Points on this clonotype: A much larger clone is a single base away; this may be a read error. The chain joins TRBV29-1 to TRBJ1-1; D might be TRBD1 (5 bases). The CDR3 runs to 11 residues. The V gene's germline CDR1 is SQVTM and CDR2 ANQGSEA. The CDR3 DNA reads TGCAACGTTGGACAACTCACTGAAGCTTTCTTT. Translated, it gives CNVGQLTEAFF.

The sample holds many counts of this clonotype. The chain uses TRBV12-3 or TRBV12-4 and TRBJ2-2; D gene unclear. CDR3 length: 12 amino acids. V was pared by 2 bases and J by 7 bases, with 5 bases between. CDR3 residues: CASSLSVGELFF. CDR3 in DNA: TGTGCCAGCAGTTTATCGGTCGGGGAGCTGTTTTTT.

Regarding this clonotype: A much larger clone lies a single base off, so this may be a read error. V gene TRBV3-1 combines with J gene TRBJ1-2; the D is unclear. Trimming cost V 2 bases and J 9 bases, with 19 bases left between them. The CDR3 contains 15 residues. Germline V gene lookup returns CDR1 LGHDT and CDR2 YNNKEL (reference sequence). The CDR3 DNA sequence: TGTGCCAGCAGCCAACTTTACAGCACCGACTTTCGCTACACCTTC. Amino acids: CASSQLYSTDFRYTF. Full variable domain (outside the CDR3, taken from reference TRBV3-1 and TRBJ1-2): DTAVSQTPKYLVTQMGNDKSIKCEQNLGHDTMYWYKQDSKKFLKIMFSYNNKELIINETVPNRFSPKSPDKAHLNLHINSLELGDSAVYFCASSQLYSTDFRYTFGSGTRLTVV.

In its sample, this clonotype was seen a few times. V gene TRBV28 combines with J gene TRBJ2-3; 9 nucleotides line up with TRBD1. Germline V gene lookup returns CDR1 MDHEN and CDR2 SYDVKM. Losses at the gene ends were 5 bases for V and 5 bases for J; bases not matched to a gene: 11. The CDR3 has 16 residues. CDR3 loop: CASSTPGTGTIDTQYF. CDR3 bases: TGTGCCAGCAGTACCCCCGGGACAGGGACGATAGATACGCAGTATTTT.

This chain links TRBV5-1 with TRBJ2-3, with a possible D match to TRBD2 (6 bases). Germline CDR1 and CDR2: SGHRS and YFSETQ. V shed 0 bases and J shed 6 bases, with 14 bases lying between them. The CDR3 covers 15 residues. The CDR3 DNA reads as TGCGCCAGCAGCTTGGCGCCGGGAGCGCAGGATACGCAGTATTTT. Translation gives CASSLAPGAQDTQYF. Full variable domain (missing parts from reference TRBV5-1 and TRBJ2-3): KAGVTQTPRYLIKTRGQQVTLSCSPISGHRSVSWYQQTPGQGLQFLFEYFSETQRNKGNFPGRFSGRQFSNSRSEMNVSTLELGDSALYLCASSLAPGAQDTQYFGPGTRLTVL.

This clonotype was recorded at least ten times. CDR3 DNA: TGTGCCAGCAGCTTTAGGCGACAGGGGAACACTGAAGCTTTCTTT. Its protein product is CASSFRRQGNTEAFF. The V call is TRBV7-2, the J call TRBJ1-1; 7 bases line up with TRBD1. The ends lost 3 bases at V and 1 base at J; junction bases unmatched: 5. The CDR3 loop spans 15 amino acids. In germline, CDR1 is SGHTA, CDR2 FQGNSA.

The chain recombines TRBV2 with TRBJ2-3; 10 positions agree with TRBD1. The germline V gene encodes CDR1 SNHLY and CDR2 FYNNEI. Losses at the gene ends were 8 bases for V and 2 bases for J; bases not matched to a gene: 7. CDR3 length equals 15 residues. CDR3 amino acids: CASRDRGPYTDTQYF. The DNA of the CDR3 is TGTGCCAGCCGGGACAGGGGACCTTACACAGATACGCAGTATTTT.

The sample holds a few counts of this clonotype. The rearrangement links TRBV29-1 to TRBJ2-5; D unclear. The CDR3 runs 11 residues. CDR1 SQVTM and CDR2 ANQGSEA come from the germline V gene. The ends were cut back, 8 bases at V and 9 bases at J, with 16 bases in the middle. The CDR3 sequence is CSPGPLGAQYF. The CDR3 DNA reads TGCAGCCCTGGGCCCCTAGGCGCCCAGTACTTC.

This clonotype was found many times. This chain links TRBV7-6 with TRBJ2-2; 7 positions agree with TRBD2. The CDR3 has 14 amino acids. The germline V gene has CDR1 SGHVS and CDR2 FNYEAQ. The V segment lost 4 bases and the J segment 5 bases; nucleotides outside the gene matches: 4. CDR3 in DNA: TGTGCCAGCAGCTCTTTCGGGGGGACCGGGGAGCTGTTTTTT. Translating it yields CASSSFGGTGELFF.

This clonotype came up a few times. Mismatch with germline at one junction end may stem from a read error. The chain links TRBV4-1 to TRBJ2-1; no firm D call. This CDR3 is 14 amino acids long. CDR1 and CDR2 from the germline V gene are MGHRA and YSYEKL. Here the CDR3 DNA reads TGTGCCAGCAGCCAAGATCACGTGGCAAGGGAGCAGTTCTTC. It specifies CASSQDHVAREQFF.

At least ten counts were recorded for this clonotype. The J gene is TRBJ1-3, the V gene TRBV28; a weak D match, TRBD1 (5 bases). The CDR3 totals 16 residues. Trimming cost V 5 bases and J 1 base, with 15 bases left between them. Looked up from germline, CDR1 is MDHEN and CDR2 is SYDVKM. CDR3 in DNA: TGTGCCAGCAGTCTTCTCCTGGGGCGTTCTGGAAACACCATATATTTT. Its protein is CASSLLLGRSGNTIYF.

Note on this clonotype: With a much larger clone just one base away, this may be a read error. This chain links TRBV7-3 with TRBJ1-1, with a tentative D call TRBD1 (5 bases). V was shortened by 5 bases and J by 0 bases, with 10 bases between the two germline ends. The CDR3 is 14 amino acids. Germline V gene sequence: CDR1 SGHTA, CDR2 FQGTGA. The CDR3 nucleotides read TGTGCCAGCAGCCAGGGACGGATGAACACTGAAGCTTTCTTT. It yields the protein CASSQGRMNTEAFF.

This clonotype was observed many times. This rearrangement joins TRBV7-2 to TRBJ1-6; D is perhaps TRBD1 (6 bases). CDR3 length: 13 residues. Looked up from germline, CDR1 is SGHTA and CDR2 is FQGNSA. Trimming left V 5 bases short and J 10 bases short, with 12 bases between. The DNA of the CDR3 is TGTGCCAGCAGCCGACAGGAGAAATCACCCCTCCACTTT. As protein: CASSRQEKSPLHF.

This clonotype was detected a few times. This sequence joins TRBV10-3 and TRBJ2-7; no clear D. The V end lost 7 bases, the J end lost 6 bases, and 16 bases lay between the germline ends. The CDR3 totals 13 residues. Germline loops: CDR1 ENHRY, CDR2 SYGVKD. The CDR3 DNA is TGTGCCATCAATAGTATTAGAGCTGGCGAGCAGTACTTC. Translating it yields CAINSIRAGEQYF.

This clonotype was seen many times. This chain uses TRBV7-2 with TRBJ1-2, with D perhaps TRBD1 (6 bases). V was shortened by 7 bases and J by 5 bases, with 14 bases between the two germline ends. CDR3 size: 13 residues. The germline V gene encodes CDR1 SGHTA and CDR2 FQGNSA. CDR3 residues: CASTQGLGYGYTF. In DNA, the CDR3 is TGTGCCAGCACCCAGGGGCTGGGGTATGGCTACACCTTC.

This clonotype has only a few counts. The V and J genes are TRBV4-1 and TRBJ2-1; 8 bases map to TRBD2. V was pared by 3 bases and J by 4 bases, with 8 bases of the junction left unmatched. Germline-derived CDR1 and CDR2 are MGHRA and YSYEKL. This CDR3 is built from 16 residues. CDR3: CASSQILAARYNEQFF. Here the CDR3 DNA reads TGCGCCAGCAGCCAGATACTAGCGGCCCGATACAATGAGCAGTTCTTC.

This clonotype was observed a few times. The chain carries TRBV20-1 and TRBJ2-4, with D unresolved. The CDR3 extends over 13 amino acids. Germline loops: CDR1 DFQATT, CDR2 SNEGSKA (reference sequence). Trimming removed 0 bases at V and 10 bases at J, with 13 bases between. The CDR3 DNA sequence: TGCAGTGCTAGAGATCAAAACGTAAATATTCAGTACTTC. Translated, it gives CSARDQNVNIQYF.

A note on this clonotype: This could be a read error, since a much larger clone is one nucleotide away. V and J are TRBV28 and TRBJ2-1, with 14 bases that match TRBD2. The CDR3 consists of 19 residues. J lost 1 base, V lost 3 bases, and 8 bases had no gene match. Germline V CDR1 and CDR2: MDHEN, SYDVKM. This chain's CDR3 is CASSFPRLAGGISYNEQFF. CDR3 in DNA: TGTGCCAGCAGTTTCCCAAGACTAGCGGGAGGGATTTCCTACAATGAGCAGTTCTTC.

This clonotype was counted at least ten times. The genes are TRBV7-8 and TRBJ2-1, with D tentatively TRBD2 (5 bases). Germline values: CDR1 SGHVS, CDR2 FQNEAQ. The CDR3 is 12 amino acids. The ends were cut back, 5 bases at V and 5 bases at J, with 7 bases in the middle. The CDR3 here is CASSEEDNEQFF. The CDR3 coding sequence is TGTGCCAGCAGCGAGGAGGACAATGAGCAGTTCTTC.

This clonotype showed up many times. This CDR3 reads CASSPPSSSYNEQFF. As DNA, the CDR3 is TGTGCCAGCAGTCCCCCGAGTAGCTCCTACAATGAGCAGTTCTTC. V usage is TRBV27 and J usage is TRBJ2-1; the D is unclear. This CDR3 has 15 residues. V was clipped by 5 bases and J by 0 bases, with 11 bases between them. Per the germline V gene, CDR1 is MNHEY and CDR2 is SMNVEV (reference sequence).

This clonotype was seen a few times. The chain has TRBV20-1 and TRBJ1-5; 8 nucleotides line up with TRBD1. This CDR3 comprises 15 residues. V dropped 6 bases and J dropped 2; count of bases not matched to a gene: 9. Germline V gives CDR1 DFQATT, CDR2 SNEGSKA (reference sequence). Here the CDR3 DNA reads TGCAGTGCCGAGACAGGGGAGAGGGGCAATCAGCCCCAGCATTTT. Its protein is CSAETGERGNQPQHF.

This clonotype was detected ten times or more. The chain joins TRBV29-1 to TRBJ1-4, with 11 bases matching TRBD1. From germline, CDR1 is SQVTM and CDR2 ANQGSEA. The CDR3 spans 12 residues. Unmatched junction bases numbered 1, after V lost 6 bases and J lost 7 bases. This chain's CDR3 is CSVGQGGEKLFF. The CDR3 DNA is TGCAGCGTGGGACAGGGGGGTGAAAAACTGTTTTTT.

This clonotype was seen ten or more times. The rearrangement joins TRBV19 to TRBJ2-3; 7 bases align to TRBD1. Trimming at V came to 6 bases and at J to 4 bases, leaving 10 bases not matched to a gene. The CDR3 is made up of 15 amino acids. From germline, CDR1 is LNHDA and CDR2 SQIVND (reference sequence). DNA for the CDR3: TGTGCCAGTAGCACAACAGGGGTGGGCGCAGATACGCAGTATTTT. This sequence encodes CASSTTGVGADTQYF.

This clonotype was observed at least ten times. The chain is built from TRBV11-1 and TRBJ2-7, with D hard to call. CDR1 SGHAT and CDR2 FQDESV come from the germline V gene (reference sequence). The CDR3 spans 13 residues. Trimming left V 1 base short and J 2 bases short, with 6 bases between. In DNA, the CDR3 is TGTGCCAGCAGCTTAGGACATACCTACGAGCAGTACTTC. As protein: CASSLGHTYEQYF.

A few counts support this clonotype. The chain carries TRBV2 and TRBJ1-1; the D gene is possibly TRBD1 (5 bases). V lost 8 bases to trimming and J lost 3 bases, with 16 bases between them. This CDR3 has 14 residues. Germline assignment: CDR1 SNHLY and CDR2 FYNNEI. CDR3 amino acids: CASEVDTTYTEAFF. In nucleotides, the CDR3 is TGTGCCAGCGAGGTGGACACAACTTACACTGAAGCTTTCTTT.